This TCR beta chain was sequenced in a study of blood T cells in healthy people across ages. Together with a sample-barcoded 5' primer, a J-beta primer mix was included in a second PCR lasting roughly 6 to 12 cycles. Each cDNA molecule was tagged by a template-switch adaptor that had 12 random nucleotides. From the 5' RACE reads, TCRdb called clonotypes with MiXCR, one entry per CDR3 protein. The sample holds 700,000 to 850,000 distinct CDR3 sequences, roughly 53% seen once. CDR3 length: 13 residues. Germline loops: CDR1 DFQATT, CDR2 SNEGSKA (reference sequence). Germline trimming cut 7 bases from V and 6 bases from J; bases unmatched to any gene: 11. This clonotype was seen a few times.

Sequenced sample: blood. The clonotype originates from an elderly man in good health. V and J are TRBV20-1 and TRBJ2-7; 8 bases agree with TRBD2. The CDR3 sequence: CSVPGAGGFEQYF. CDR3 DNA: TGCAGTGTCCCCGGCGCGGGAGGTTTCGAGCAGTACTTC.